The clone carrying this T cell receptor beta chain was seen a few times. One end of the junction is discordant with germline, which a read error may explain. TCRdb recomputed calls from the RT-PCR reads with MiXCR, one row per CDR3 protein. This table holds more than 550,000 distinct CDR3 sequences, 12% to 15% found once. Germline CDR1 MDHEN, CDR2 SYDVKM. The CDR3 has 11 residues. The source is a female donor in good health, serving as a healthy control. Sequencing used memory CD4+ T cells from blood. The V call is TRBV28, the J call TRBJ1-1; 10 bases align to TRBD1. The CDR3 bases are TGTGCCAGCAGTTTAAGGGACAGGGGTGACTTT. Protein product: CASSLRDRGDF.